This TCR beta chain was identified in a study of metastatic and nonmetastatic thyroid tumors. Study context: It was across blood and tumor or nodule tissue from malignant and benign thyroid patients that repertoires were compared. Study-wide findings and caveats: The reported finding was significantly higher TCR beta diversity in malignant thyroid tumors relative to benign nodules, in blood and tumor.

Remarks on this clone: Its cognate antigen is unknown.

No treatment had been given to any patient before thyroid surgery. Original data processing: It was from CDR3 differences across clinicopathological groups that a distant-metastasis classifier for papillary thyroid cancer was built. Through MiXCR, TCRdb re-clonotyped the PCR reads. Here the V and J calls rest on TCRdb's processing, not on the authors' analysis. The sample has around 17,000 clones, around a third seen once; the top ten hold roughly 12%. Trimming stripped 0 bases from V and 9 bases from J, with 14 bases between. The CDR3 spans 13 residues. Germline values: CDR1 DFQATT, CDR2 SNEGSKA (reference sequence).

The sequencing input was tumor tissue. The origin of this receptor is a male donor with papillary thyroid cancer or a benign thyroid nodule (not recorded which). Some clones in this sample may be carry-over from other donors' samples. The chain is built from TRBV20-1 and TRBJ1-2; D remains ambiguous. The CDR3 DNA follows: TGCAGTGCTAGAGAACGGACTGGCCATAGCTACACCTTC. As protein: CSARERTGHSYTF.